This TCR beta chain was captured in a study of T cells after somatic rescue of genetic block. Germline-derived CDR1 and CDR2 are SNHLY and FYNNEI. This CDR3 comprises 15 residues. J gave up 1 base and V 1 base, and 2 bases lay outside the gene matches. Generated by immunoSEQ multiplex PCR, the TCRdb table keeps only in-frame clones and is missing some. Of 100,000 to 120,000 clones detected, about 93% appear once; the ten largest clones hold over 1.1%. The receptor was derived from a woman under 30. Sequencing was performed on peripheral blood mononuclear cells (PBMCs). This chain connects TRBV2 to TRBJ2-3, with 7 bases identical to TRBD1. This CDR3 reads CASSEETGRTDTQYF. CDR3 nucleotides: TGTGCCAGCAGTGAAGAGACAGGGCGCACAGATACGCAGTATTTT. The whole variable domain, filled in from reference TRBV2 and TRBJ2-3, reads EPEVTQTPSHQVTQMGQEVILRCVPISNHLYFYWYRQILGQKVEFLVSFYNNEISEKSEIFDDQFSVERPDGSNFTLKIRSTKLEDSAMYFCASSEETGRTDTQYFGPGTRLTVL.